This is a list of T cell receptor beta chains from one sample in a study of cytomegalovirus exposure and HLA in healthy donors. Using immunoSEQ multiplex PCR, the repertoire was profiled, and TCRdb retains in-frame clones only, with some absent. The table includes some 180,000 clones, about 82% detected once. What was sequenced was PBMCs. All receptors come from a woman in her forties or fifties in good health and CMV-seronegative. The CDR3 runs from the conserved cysteine through the conserved F or W. A D gene is named only where the DNA matches it firmly. Clone size is stated in some rows and not others, as once, few, many or a class when expanded.

D gene	V gene	clone size	J gene	CDR3 DNA	CDR3 protein
TRBD1	TRBV18	-	TRBJ2-7	TGTGCCAGCTCACCAACCCGGGACAGGAACTACGAGCAGTACTTC	CASSPTRDRNYEQYF
-	TRBV4-1	-	TRBJ2-5	TGCGCCAGCAGCCAAGATCGGGGAGAGACCCAGTACTTC	CASSQDRGETQYF
TRBD2	TRBV29-1	few	TRBJ2-7	TGCAGCGTAGCGGGAGGGCGAAACGAGCAGTACTTC	CSVAGGRNEQYF
TRBD1	TRBV6-5	-	TRBJ2-7	TGTGCCAGCAGTTACAGGGGGCCAAGCTCCTACGAGCAGTACTTC	CASSYRGPSSYEQYF
TRBD1	TRBV19	-	TRBJ1-5	TGTGCCAGTAGTATAGAAGGACAGGGTTTTCAGCCCCAGCATTTT	CASSIEGQGFQPQHF
-	TRBV5-1	-	TRBJ2-1	TGCGCCAGCAGGTTGTCGCCGGAGGGGCGGCGATACAATGAGCAGTTCTTC	CASRLSPEGRRYNEQFF
-	TRBV30	-	TRBJ1-3	TGTGCCTGGAGGTTCGCTGGAAACACCATATATTTT	CAWRFAGNTIYF
TRBD1	TRBV15	few	TRBJ2-7	TGTGCCACCAGCAGAGATTCCGGGACAGGCTACGAGCAGTACTTC	CATSRDSGTGYEQYF
-	TRBV29-1	few	TRBJ2-1	TGCAGCGTTTGGGGGGATAACTACAATGAGCAGTTCTTC	CSVWGDNYNEQFF
-	TRBV6-6	-	TRBJ2-1	TGTGCCAGCACAGTTACTGCTCGGGACTACAATGAGCAGTTCTTC	CASTVTARDYNEQFF
-	TRBV9	-	TRBJ1-3	TGTGCCAGCAGCCATGGTTCAGGGTGGAAGACTGGAAACACCATATATTTT	CASSHGSGWKTGNTIYF
-	TRBV10-3	-	TRBJ2-1	TGTGCCATCAGTGCTCCCGGCGAGGGCTATGAGCAGTTCTTC	CAISAPGEGYEQFF
TRBD1	TRBV6-6	once	TRBJ1-5	TGTGCCAGCACCCACGGGACAGGGGGCAATCAGCCCCAGCATTTT	CASTHGTGGNQPQHF
TRBD2	TRBV28	-	TRBJ2-1	TGTGCCAGCAGTTTAAGATTGGGGACTAGCGGAGTAATTTGGAATGAGCAGTTCTTC	CASSLRLGTSGVIWNEQFF
TRBD1	TRBV27	-	TRBJ1-3	TGTGCCAGCAGTTCTTACAACCCCCTGGGGACAGCTGGAAACACCATATATTTT	CASSSYNPLGTAGNTIYF
-	TRBV9	-	TRBJ1-1	TGTGCCAGCAGAAGGACACTAAACACTGAAGCTTTCTTT	CASRRTLNTEAFF
TRBD2	TRBV7-2	-	TRBJ2-6	TGTGCCAGCAGCCCGGGGGGGAGAGGGGCCAACGTCCTGACTTTC	CASSPGGRGANVLTF
TRBD2	TRBV4-2	-	TRBJ2-1	TGTGCCAGCAGACCCAGCGGGATTACCATGGCTAGCTCCTACAATGAGCAGTTCTTC	CASRPSGITMASSYNEQFF
TRBD1	TRBV2	-	TRBJ1-2	TGTGCCACCTATAGGACAGGGAAAGGCGGCTACACCTTC	CATYRTGKGGYTF
TRBD2	TRBV9	-	TRBJ2-3	TGTGCCAGCAGCATAAGTCAGCGGGAGGACGATACGCAGTATTTT	CASSISQREDDTQYF
TRBD1	TRBV6-1	-	TRBJ1-1	TGTGCCAGCAGTGGAAGGTACAGGGGGCGGCACACTGAAGCTTTCTTT	CASSGRYRGRHTEAFF
TRBD2	TRBV6-5	-	TRBJ2-7	TGTGCCAGCAGTTATAGACCTTTAGCGGGAGGGGACGAGCAGTACTTC	CASSYRPLAGGDEQYF
TRBD2	TRBV10-3	once	TRBJ2-3	TGTGCCATCAGTGCGGGACTAGCGGGGGCCACAGATACGCAGTATTTT	CAISAGLAGATDTQYF
TRBD1	TRBV7-9	-	TRBJ1-2	TGTGCCAGCAGCCTGACAGGGCACTATGGCTACACCTTC	CASSLTGHYGYTF
-	TRBV28	-	TRBJ1-1	TGTGCCAGCAGTTTACAGAACACTGAAGCTTTCTTT	CASSLQNTEAFF
TRBD1	TRBV6-1	once	TRBJ1-1	TGTGCCAGCAGGCAATCAGGGGGTCCTGAAGCTTTCTTT	CASRQSGGPEAFF
TRBD2	TRBV4-1	-	TRBJ2-3	TGCGCCAGCAGCCAAGAAACGAGCGGGAGGAGAGATACGCAGTATTTT	CASSQETSGRRDTQYF
TRBD2	TRBV7-2	-	TRBJ2-3	TGTGCCAGCAGCCTAAGACTAGCGGGAGGGAGGGGCAGGCAGTATTTT	CASSLRLAGGRGRQYF
TRBD1	TRBV4-2	-	TRBJ1-4	TGTGCCAGCAGCCAGGACCCGACAGGGGCGAATGAAAAACTGTTTTTT	CASSQDPTGANEKLFF
-	TRBV5-1	-	TRBJ2-1	TGCGCCAGCAGCTTGACAGCCTCGGGGGCCTACAATGAGCAGTTCTTC	CASSLTASGAYNEQFF
-	TRBV7-9	-	TRBJ1-2	TGTGCCAGCAGCTTAGTTGCAGCTAACTATGGCTACACCTTC	CASSLVAANYGYTF
-	TRBV7-2	-	TRBJ2-7	TGTGCCAGCAGCTTAGGCCCCACCGGGACCTACGAGCAGTACTTC	CASSLGPTGTYEQYF
-	TRBV7-3	-	TRBJ2-5	TGTGCCAGCAGCTTAAGTACCGCTGGAGGGGAGACCCAGTACTTC	CASSLSTAGGETQYF
-	TRBV7-2	-	TRBJ1-5	TGTGCCAGCAGCTTAAGGGGGACCCATAGCAATCAGCCCCAGCATTTT	CASSLRGTHSNQPQHF
-	TRBV28	once	TRBJ1-3	TGTGCCAGCAGTTTATACCAACCACGGAACACCATATATTTT	CASSLYQPRNTIYF
TRBD2	TRBV7-6	-	TRBJ2-3	TGTGCCAGCAGCTCACGGGGGGGAGATACGCAGTATTTT	CASSSRGGDTQYF
-	TRBV13	-	TRBJ1-1	TGTGCCAGCAGCCCCGGGACTTTGAACACTGAAGCTTTCTTT	CASSPGTLNTEAFF
TRBD2	TRBV28	-	TRBJ2-5	TGTGCCAGCAGTCTCTCCCGGGCGGGAGAAGAGACCCAGTACTTC	CASSLSRAGEETQYF
TRBD1	TRBV7-2	-	TRBJ1-1	TGTGCCAGCAGGCTGACAGGGGGGAACACTCGAGCTTTCTTT	CASRLTGGNTRAFF
-	TRBV6-5	-	TRBJ2-3	TGTGCCAGCAGTCGAGAGGAGGGCGATACGCAGTATTTT	CASSREEGDTQYF
-	TRBV18	-	TRBJ1-1	TGTGCCAGCTCACCAAGGGGTCTCATGAACACTGAAGCTTTCTTT	CASSPRGLMNTEAFF
TRBD1	TRBV18	-	TRBJ1-2	TGTGCCAGCTCACCGAAACAGGGGAGCTATGGCTACACCTTC	CASSPKQGSYGYTF
TRBD2	TRBV7-2	-	TRBJ2-3	TGTGCCAGCAGCCAGGGACTAGTCCCAGATACGCAGTATTTT	CASSQGLVPDTQYF
TRBD1	TRBV2	-	TRBJ1-6	TGTGCCAGCAGTGAAAACCAGGGGGCTATCTATAATTCACCCCTCCACTTT	CASSENQGAIYNSPLHF